Below are 24 T cell receptor beta chains sequenced from a single sample in a study of identical twins listed by TCRdb under 2016. The method was 5' RACE. The sequencing machine was an Illumina HiSeq 2000. In-frame beta chains were kept once TCRdb had trimmed the public reads at Q25 with fastp and called clones with MiXCR. Duplicate CDR3 protein sequences are folded into a single record with the most common DNA and genes. This sample gives more than 1.5 million distinct CDR3 sequences in total; about 32% of them show up just once. The top ten constitute 0.27% of the sample. Sequencing was done on a sample of cord blood. The receptors here all came from a newborn girl in good health.

This clonotype was seen only a few times. J is TRBJ2-1 and V is TRBV20-1, with 7 positions matching TRBD2. The CDR3 covers 15 residues. Trimming removed 0 bases from V and 5 bases from J; junction bases left unmatched: 7. CDR1 and CDR2 (germline): DFQATT, SNEGSKA (reference sequence). DNA of the CDR3: TGCAGTGCTAGAGATGGGGCGGGAGCCCACAATGAGCAGTTCTTC. Protein sequence: CSARDGAGAHNEQFF.

This rearrangement joins TRBV21-1 to TRBJ2-7; TRBD1, the D gene given by the table, was not confirmed from the DNA. TRBV21-1 is marked as a pseudogene. This CDR3 is built from 16 residues. The CDR3 region has the DNA TGTGCCAGCAGCAAAGAGGCTTGGCAGCCCCAGGGCGAGCAGTACTTC. The encoded protein is CASSKEAWQPQGEQYF.

This clonotype was picked up one time. The gene calls are TRBV7-9 and TRBJ2-7; 9 bases map to TRBD2. V dropped 4 bases and J dropped 7; count of bases not matched to a gene: 14. The V gene's germline CDR1 is SEHNR and CDR2 FQNEAQ (reference sequence). There are 16 residues in the CDR3. CDR3 nucleotide sequence: TGTGCCAGCAGCTATAGCGGGAGCGTCACCTACAATGAGCAGTACTTC. This gives the protein CASSYSGSVTYNEQYF.

The chain joins TRBV20-1 to TRBJ2-7; 9 positions match TRBD1. CDR1 and CDR2 (germline): DFQATT, SNEGSKA (reference sequence). V shed 6 bases, J shed 3 bases, and the junction held 15 bases outside the gene matches. The CDR3 spans 16 residues. CDR3 in amino acids: CSAELPRQGGYYEQYF. The CDR3 bases are TGCAGTGCCGAACTTCCTAGACAGGGGGGATACTACGAGCAGTACTTC.

The genes are TRBV7-9 and TRBJ2-3; 9 nucleotides agree with TRBD2. The CDR3 loop spans 16 amino acids. Looked up from germline, CDR1 is SEHNR and CDR2 is FQNEAQ (reference sequence). The junction had 9 bases not matched to a gene; V was cut back by 8 bases and J by 0 bases. Here the CDR3 DNA reads TGTGCCAGCGGTCCACGACTAGCGGAGAGCACAGATACGCAGTATTTT. Amino acids: CASGPRLAESTDTQYF.

The gene calls are TRBV28 and TRBJ2-7; no definite D call. V lost 2 bases, J lost 3 bases, and 11 bases lay in between. The V gene's germline CDR1 is MDHEN and CDR2 SYDVKM. The CDR3 totals 14 residues. DNA of the CDR3: TGTGCCAGCAGTTTAAACGCGGCACACTACGAGCAGTACTTC. This translates into CASSLNAAHYEQYF.

CDR3: CVTADGRGNQPQHF. CDR3 nucleotide sequence: TGTGTCACCGCCGACGGACGGGGTAATCAGCCCCAGCATTTT. The J gene is TRBJ1-5, the V gene TRBV10-3; D uncertain. Germline V gene sequence: CDR1 ENHRY, CDR2 SYGVKD. This CDR3 spans 14 amino acids.

The chain links TRBV20-1 to TRBJ1-2, with TRBD1 matching 7 bases. The CDR3 spans 15 residues. In germline, CDR1 is DFQATT, CDR2 SNEGSKA (reference sequence). V shed 5 bases and J 4 bases; nucleotides not matched to a gene: 13. Written as DNA, the CDR3 is TGCAGTGCTGCGACAGGGAAGATTTGGGGCTATGGCTACACCTTC. Its protein is CSAATGKIWGYGYTF.

The chain carries TRBV27 and TRBJ2-3; weak D call: TRBD2 (6 bases). Germline V CDR1 and CDR2: MNHEY, SMNVEV (reference sequence). Trimming cost V 2 bases and J 8 bases, with 20 bases left between them. The CDR3 length is 16 residues. The CDR3 spells CASSLGGLASKGTQYF. The CDR3 DNA reads TGTGCCAGCAGTTTAGGAGGGCTAGCGTCCAAAGGTACGCAGTATTTT.

The chain joins TRBV6-1 to TRBJ1-2; 7 bases match TRBD1. Germline V gene sequence: CDR1 MNHNS, CDR2 SASEGT. There are 15 residues in the CDR3. The V segment lost 4 bases and the J segment 2 bases; nucleotides outside the gene matches: 7. CDR3 in amino acids: CASSGPTGPNYGYTF. The CDR3 nucleotides read TGTGCCAGCAGTGGACCGACAGGGCCGAACTATGGCTACACCTTC.

This clonotype has only a few counts. At one end, the junction sequence differs from germline, possibly due to a read error. The gene calls are TRBV6-6 and TRBJ1-1, with D unresolved. The CDR3 sequence is 16 residues long. Germline values: CDR1 MNHNY, CDR2 SVGAGI (reference sequence). Here the CDR3 DNA reads TGTGCCAGCAGGTACTCGTCTCGAGGGATGAACACTGAAGCTTTCTTT. As protein: CASRYSSRGMNTEAFF.

This clonotype was counted only a few times. This chain links TRBV12-3 or TRBV12-4 with TRBJ2-1; either TRBD1 or TRBD2 may fit D (6 bases each). Trimming removed 2 bases at V and 8 bases at J, with 16 bases between. The CDR3 has 15 amino acids. CDR3 loop: CASSLLGGLVDEQFF. CDR3 DNA sequence: TGTGCCAGCAGTTTACTGGGGGGCCTTGTCGATGAGCAGTTCTTC.

The gene calls are TRBV27 and TRBJ2-3; a possible D gene is TRBD2 (6 bases). Germline CDR1 reads MNHEY; CDR2 reads SMNVEV (reference sequence). The CDR3 extends over 14 amino acids. Trimming took off 5 bases at V and 0 bases at J, with 9 bases between the two ends. The CDR3 DNA reads as TGTGCCAGCAGTACTAGCAGAAGCACAGATACGCAGTATTTT. Protein product: CASSTSRSTDTQYF.

This clonotype was seen ten or more times. The chain joins TRBV7-2 to TRBJ2-1; D uncertain. The CDR3 is made up of 11 amino acids. Trimming removed 2 bases from V and 8 bases from J, with 4 bases in between. From germline, CDR1 is SGHTA and CDR2 FQGNSA. The CDR3 nucleotides are TGTGCCAGCAGCTTATTCTATGAGCAGTTCTTC. It specifies CASSLFYEQFF.

The chain recombines TRBV20-1 with TRBJ2-7; TRBD1 agrees at 7 bases. The CDR3 has 14 residues. CDR1 is DFQATT and CDR2 is SNEGSKA in the germline V gene (reference sequence). V trimming: 1 base; J trimming: 4 bases; junction bases outside the gene matches: 7. The CDR3 sequence is CSARVDRVVYEQYF. The CDR3, as DNA: TGCAGTGCTAGAGTAGACAGGGTGGTGTACGAGCAGTACTTC.

This chain uses TRBV20-1 with TRBJ1-5; D gene ambiguous. Germline V gene lookup returns CDR1 DFQATT and CDR2 SNEGSKA (reference sequence). V lost 1 base and J 8 bases, leaving 6 bases between the germline ends. This CDR3 is 11 amino acids long. CDR3: CSARVGEPQHF. The CDR3 DNA sequence: TGCAGTGCTAGAGTAGGAGAGCCCCAGCATTTT.

This sequence joins TRBV7-9 and TRBJ1-1; D gene unclear. Germline CDR1 and CDR2: SEHNR and FQNEAQ (reference sequence). Trimming left V 2 bases short and J 1 base short, with 11 bases between. This CDR3 is built from 15 residues. This CDR3 is CASSLSGFPNTEAFF. DNA for the CDR3: TGTGCCAGCAGCTTATCGGGGTTCCCGAACACTGAAGCTTTCTTT.

CDR3 coding DNA: TGCAGTGCTACCATCACAATCAACCCCTACAATGAGCAGTTCTTC. This sequence encodes CSATITINPYNEQFF. The chain couples TRBV20-1 to TRBJ2-1, with D unclear. The V end was cut by 4 bases, the J end by 2 bases, with 15 bases between. The germline gives CDR1 DFQATT, CDR2 SNEGSKA (reference sequence). The CDR3 is made up of 15 amino acids.

The chain couples TRBV4-1 to TRBJ2-1; tentatively, D is TRBD1 or TRBD2 (5 bases each). The CDR3 covers 16 residues. V was shortened by 1 base and J by 9 bases, with 19 bases between the two germline ends. The germline V gene encodes CDR1 MGHRA and CDR2 YSYEKL. Here the CDR3 reads CASSQGAVWGFGEQFF. The CDR3 nucleotides read TGCGCCAGCAGCCAAGGAGCGGTCTGGGGGTTCGGTGAGCAGTTCTTC.

This chain joins TRBV7-2 and TRBJ1-1; D is perhaps TRBD1 (6 bases). The germline CDR1 and CDR2 sequences are SGHTA and FQGNSA. This CDR3 contains 16 residues. V gave up 1 base and J gave up 0 bases, with 12 bases separating them. The CDR3 spells CASSLGTGTMNTEAFF. The CDR3 coding sequence is TGTGCCAGCAGCTTAGGCACCGGGACAATGAACACTGAAGCTTTCTTT.

DNA for the CDR3: TGTGCCAGCAGCCTAGCCGGGACTTTCTACAATGAGCAGTTCTTC. Amino acids: CASSLAGTFYNEQFF. The chain couples TRBV14 to TRBJ2-1, with TRBD2 as a possible D gene (6 bases). Germline lookup yields CDR1 SGHDN and CDR2 FVKESK. This CDR3 has 15 residues. V was clipped by 4 bases and J by 3 bases, with 13 bases between them.

This clonotype was observed a few times. This chain uses TRBV20-1 with TRBJ2-7; TRBD1 might be the D (5 bases). Trimming cost V 5 bases and J 4 bases, with 12 bases left between them. The CDR3 totals 12 residues. Germline lookup yields CDR1 DFQATT and CDR2 SNEGSKA (reference sequence). CDR3 sequence (DNA): TGCAGTGCTTCAAAGCAGGGATACGAGCAGTACTTC. Amino acid sequence: CSASKQGYEQYF.

This clonotype was found many times. V is TRBV6-2 or TRBV6-3 and J is TRBJ2-5; D gene uncertain. The CDR3 loop spans 16 amino acids. The germline V gene has CDR1 MNHEY and CDR2 SVGEGT. Trimming took 7 bases from V and 0 from J, leaving 18 bases between them. CDR3 region: CASTLEYGQYQETQYF. In nucleotides, the CDR3 is TGTGCCAGCACCCTTGAATATGGCCAGTACCAAGAGACCCAGTACTTC.

V and J are TRBV6-1 and TRBJ1-5; perhaps TRBD1 as D (5 bases). V was cut by 5 bases and J by 13 bases, with 15 bases left in between. The CDR3 has 12 residues. The V gene's germline CDR1 is MNHNS and CDR2 SASEGT. The CDR3 region has the DNA TGTGCCAGCAGTCCCCGGGGGTATCATCAGCATTTT. As protein: CASSPRGYHQHF.